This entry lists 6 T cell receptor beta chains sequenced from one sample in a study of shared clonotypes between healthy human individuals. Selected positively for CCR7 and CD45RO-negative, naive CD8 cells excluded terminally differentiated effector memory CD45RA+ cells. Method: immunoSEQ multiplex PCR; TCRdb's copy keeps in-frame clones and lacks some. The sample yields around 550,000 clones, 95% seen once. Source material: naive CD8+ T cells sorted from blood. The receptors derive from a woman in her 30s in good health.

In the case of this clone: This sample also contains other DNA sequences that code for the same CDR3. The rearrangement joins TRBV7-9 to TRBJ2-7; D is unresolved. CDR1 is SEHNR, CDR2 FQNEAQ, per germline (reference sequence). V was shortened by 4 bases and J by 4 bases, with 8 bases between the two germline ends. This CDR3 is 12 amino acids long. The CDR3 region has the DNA TGTGCCAGCAGCTCTTCAGGATACGAGCAGTACTTC. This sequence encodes CASSSSGYEQYF.

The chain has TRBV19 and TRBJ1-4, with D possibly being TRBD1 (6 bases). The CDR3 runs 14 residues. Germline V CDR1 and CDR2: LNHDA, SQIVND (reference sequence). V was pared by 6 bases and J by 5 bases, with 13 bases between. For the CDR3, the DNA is TGTGCCAGTAGGCCGGGACATAGCAATGAAAAACTGTTTTTT. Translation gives CASRPGHSNEKLFF.

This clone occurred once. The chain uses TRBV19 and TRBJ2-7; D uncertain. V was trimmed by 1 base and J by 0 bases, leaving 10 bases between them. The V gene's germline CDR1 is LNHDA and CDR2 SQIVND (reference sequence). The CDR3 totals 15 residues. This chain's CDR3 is CASSIAPEHSYEQYF. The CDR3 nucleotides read TGTGCCAGTAGTATAGCTCCGGAGCACTCCTACGAGCAGTACTTC.

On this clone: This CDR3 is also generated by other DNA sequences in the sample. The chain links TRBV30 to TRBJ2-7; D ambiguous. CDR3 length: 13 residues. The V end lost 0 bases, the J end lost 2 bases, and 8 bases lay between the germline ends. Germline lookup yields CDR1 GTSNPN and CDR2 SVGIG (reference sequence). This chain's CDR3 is CAWSVGGTYEQYF. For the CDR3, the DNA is TGTGCCTGGAGTGTGGGTGGGACCTACGAGCAGTACTTC.

The chain's CDR3 is CASSFYGQRDFYGWSNEQYF. CDR3 coding DNA: TGTGCCAGCAGCTTCTATGGACAGCGAGACTTCTACGGTTGGTCGAACGAGCAGTACTTC. This chain uses TRBV7-8 with TRBJ2-7, with D possibly TRBD1 on 6 matching bases. The V and J ends lost 3 bases and 5 bases respectively, with 32 bases between them. This CDR3 comprises 20 residues. Per the germline V gene, CDR1 is SGHVS and CDR2 is FQNEAQ.

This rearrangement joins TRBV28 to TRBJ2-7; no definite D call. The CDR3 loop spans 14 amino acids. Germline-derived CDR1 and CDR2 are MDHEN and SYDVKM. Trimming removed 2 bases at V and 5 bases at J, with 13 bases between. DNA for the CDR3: TGTGCCAGCAGTTTACACCCTCCTCCCAACGAGCAGTACTTC. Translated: CASSLHPPPNEQYF. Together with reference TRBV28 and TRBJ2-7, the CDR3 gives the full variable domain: DVKVTQSSRYLVKRTGEKVFLECVQDMDHENMFWYRQDPGLGLRLIYFSYDVKMKEKGDIPEGYSVSREKKERFSLILESASTNQTSMYLCASSLHPPPNEQYFGPGTRLTVT.